The 15 T cell receptor beta chains presented below share a single source sample, sequenced in a study of persistence of HIV-infected CD4 T cells. Sequencing used immunoSEQ version 4 in survey mode. Sequenced by immunoSEQ multiplex PCR; TCRdb stores in-frame clones only, minus some. There are 38,000 or so clones in the sample; roughly 84% occur only once, and roughly 5.6% lies in the top ten. Overlapping HIV-1 Gag 15-mer peptides at approximately 1 ug per peptide per mL were used. Sorted nonresponding memory CD4+ T cells were CD40L-negative, CD69-negative, CD45RO-high. No antigen has been assigned to these receptors. This material consisted of cultured CD4+ T cells from PBMCs, taken from a patient who received antiretroviral therapy. These receptors were collected from an adult with HIV. The donor label of this sample is uncertain.

The chain recombines TRBV27 with TRBJ2-7; D possibly matches TRBD1 or TRBD2 (5 bases each). The CDR3 is 15 residues long. V lost 5 bases to trimming and J lost 3 bases, with 17 bases between them. The germline V gene has CDR1 MNHEY and CDR2 SMNVEV (reference sequence). CDR3 protein: CASSPGTHPGYEQYF. The CDR3 nucleotides read TGTGCCAGCAGTCCTGGGACCCATCCAGGCTACGAGCAGTACTTC.

The sample holds a few counts of this clone. The rearrangement joins TRBV27 to TRBJ1-2; D might be TRBD1 (6 bases). This CDR3 region has 13 residues. The ends were cut back, 3 bases at V and 8 bases at J, with 13 bases in the middle. The germline V gene encodes CDR1 MNHEY and CDR2 SMNVEV (reference sequence). The CDR3 spells CASSFPGAGGYTF. The CDR3 DNA follows: TGTGCCAGCAGTTTCCCGGGGGCAGGGGGCTACACCTTC.

The J gene is TRBJ2-1, the V gene TRBV2; D tentatively reads TRBD1 or TRBD2 (6 bases each). The CDR3 has 14 residues. V lost 2 bases, J lost 7 bases, and 12 bases lay in between. Per the germline V gene, CDR1 is SNHLY and CDR2 is FYNNEI. The CDR3 nucleotides read TGTGCCAGCAGTGAATCCGGGGGACAAAATGAGCAGTTCTTC. The encoded protein is CASSESGGQNEQFF. Full variable domain (rest looked up from reference TRBV2 and TRBJ2-1): EPEVTQTPSHQVTQMGQEVILRCVPISNHLYFYWYRQILGQKVEFLVSFYNNEISEKSEIFDDQFSVERPDGSNFTLKIRSTKLEDSAMYFCASSESGGQNEQFFGPGTRLTVL.

The chain employs TRBV20-1 and TRBJ2-3, with D unclear. Germline loops: CDR1 DFQATT, CDR2 SNEGSKA (reference sequence). Between the trimmed V and J ends, which lost 5 bases and 5 bases, there was a span of 8 bases. The CDR3 sequence is 11 residues long. The CDR3 sequence is CSAVPEDTQYF. CDR3 in DNA: TGCAGTGCTGTACCCGAAGATACGCAGTATTTT.

This clone was observed a few times. The CDR3 sequence: CASSLVTTASTDTQYF. Written as DNA, the CDR3 is TGTGCCAGCAGCTTGGTGACAACGGCTAGCACAGATACGCAGTATTTT. This chain joins TRBV5-4 and TRBJ2-3, with unresolved D. The germline V gene encodes CDR1 SGHNT and CDR2 YYREEE (reference sequence). Trimming took 0 bases from V and 0 from J, leaving 11 bases between them. The CDR3 runs to 16 residues.

The chain recombines TRBV19 with TRBJ1-2; D might be TRBD1 (6 bases). Between the trimmed V and J ends, which lost 7 bases and 5 bases, there was a span of 14 bases. This CDR3 region has 13 residues. The germline V gene encodes CDR1 LNHDA and CDR2 SQIVND (reference sequence). The CDR3 here is CASTGAAGYGYTF. Here the CDR3 DNA reads TGTGCCAGTACGGGGGCAGCCGGGTATGGCTACACCTTC. Together with reference TRBV19 and TRBJ1-2, the CDR3 gives the full variable domain: DGGITQSPKYLFRKEGQNVTLSCEQNLNHDAMYWYRQDPGQGLRLIYYSQIVNDFQKGDIAEGYSVSREKKESFPLTVTSAQKNPTAFYLCASTGAAGYGYTFGSGTRLTVV.

This clone occurred once. The chain is built from TRBV19 and TRBJ1-3; D call uncertain. Germline V CDR1 and CDR2: LNHDA, SQIVND (reference sequence). The CDR3 totals 15 residues. The CDR3 nucleotides are TGTGCTGTCTCGGCCAGGAGGGAACCTTGGAACACCATATATTTT. Translating gives CAVSARREPWNTIYF.

The V call is TRBV30, the J call TRBJ1-1; D gene uncertain. Germline V CDR1 and CDR2: GTSNPN, SVGIG (reference sequence). V shed 0 bases and J shed 1 base, with 9 bases lying between them. There are 14 residues in the CDR3. The CDR3: CAWSVYTKNTEAFF. The CDR3 DNA reads TGTGCCTGGAGTGTATACACGAAGAACACTGAAGCTTTCTTT.

The rearrangement joins TRBV29-1 to TRBJ2-3; D ambiguous. V shed 4 bases and J shed 2 bases, with 7 bases lying between them. The CDR3 has 12 amino acids. CDR1 and CDR2 from the germline V gene are SQVTM and ANQGSEA. The DNA of the CDR3 is TGCAGCGTTGTTGGAACCACAGATACGCAGTATTTT. Translating gives CSVVGTTDTQYF.

The chain is built from TRBV6-2 or TRBV6-3 and TRBJ1-5, with D possibly being TRBD1 (6 bases). With 2 bases removed from V and 3 bases from J, the gap between germline ends came to 14 bases. The CDR3 spans 16 residues. Germline CDR1 is MNHEY and CDR2 is SVGEGT. CDR3: CASSYSTGAINQPQHF. Written as DNA, the CDR3 is TGTGCCAGCAGTTACAGTACGGGGGCGATCAATCAGCCCCAGCATTTT.

This clone has a single count. V gene TRBV2 combines with J gene TRBJ2-2, with 10 bases lining up with TRBD1. Germline lookup yields CDR1 SNHLY and CDR2 FYNNEI. V was clipped by 6 bases and J by 5 bases; unmatched bases: 6. This CDR3 is built from 15 residues. Here the CDR3 DNA reads TGTGCCAGCAGGTGGGACAGGGGAGGAACCGGGGAGCTGTTTTTT. The encoded protein is CASRWDRGGTGELFF.

The CDR3 DNA reads as TGTGCCAGCAGGAGACTACAGGGAGGGAATTCACCCCTCCACTTT. Translation gives CASRRLQGGNSPLHF. V gene TRBV6-5 combines with J gene TRBJ1-6; D is perhaps TRBD1 (6 bases). This CDR3 region has 15 residues. The germline gives CDR1 MNHEY, CDR2 SVGAGI. V was cut by 6 bases and J by 7 bases, with 16 bases left in between.

The chain links TRBV6-4 to TRBJ2-7, with D unresolved. V gave up 5 bases and J gave up 2 bases, with 10 bases separating them. This CDR3 is 13 amino acids long. Germline CDR1 reads MRHNA; CDR2 reads SNTAGT. The chain's CDR3 is CASSPRSPYEQYF. The DNA of the CDR3 is TGTGCCAGCAGTCCTCGCAGTCCCTACGAGCAGTACTTC.

The chain has TRBV20-1 and TRBJ2-3; TRBD2 aligns across 12 bases. The CDR3 extends over 17 amino acids. With V trimmed by 3 bases and J by 0 bases, 7 bases remained unmatched. Germline V lookup: CDR1 DFQATT, CDR2 SNEGSKA (reference sequence). CDR3 loop: CSASGLAGRSSTDTQYF. CDR3 DNA: TGCAGTGCTAGTGGACTAGCGGGGCGATCTAGCACAGATACGCAGTATTTT.

This clone showed up just a few times. The rearrangement links TRBV7-8 to TRBJ1-4, with 9 bases fitting TRBD1. The CDR3 runs 14 residues. V lost 2 bases and J lost 8; bases outside the gene matches: 3. Germline CDR1 reads SGHVS; CDR2 reads FQNEAQ. Written as DNA, the CDR3 is TGTGCCAGCAGCTTATCGACAGGGGGAGAAAAACTGTTTTTT. Translated, it gives CASSLSTGGEKLFF.